A selection of T cell receptor beta chains follows, all from one sample in a study of blood T cell repertoires in COVID-19. Here immunoSEQ multiplex PCR was the method, and the copy in TCRdb shows in-frame clones only, minus some. The table has more than 250,000 clones, 70% to 90% seen once; the top ten hold under 6.5%. The sequencing sample was made of PBMCs or T cells enriched from blood (not recorded which). These receptors originate from a woman aged 25 to 39 who had recovered from COVID-19. Each CDR3 is given with its conserved first and last residue. Fields, in order: CDR3 protein, CDR3 DNA, D gene, V gene, J gene, clone size, CDR3 length. A D gene is named only where the DNA matches it firmly. The size of a clone is reported for some rows only, either as once, few or many, or as a class for expanded clones.

cdr3_aa: CASRDSSTDTQYF
cdr3_nt: TGTGCCAGCCGGGATTCTAGCACAGATACGCAGTATTTT
d_call: .
v_call: TRBV6-5
j_call: TRBJ2-3
clone_size: .
cdr3_length: 13

cdr3_aa: CASSLELGVSPGVNTEAFF
cdr3_nt: TGCGCCAGCAGCTTGGAGCTTGGTGTCAGCCCGGGAGTGAACACTGAAGCTTTCTTT
d_call: .
v_call: TRBV5-1
j_call: TRBJ1-1
clone_size: .
cdr3_length: 19

cdr3_aa: CASSQGTGEIYEQYF
cdr3_nt: TGTGCCAGCAGCCAAGGGACAGGTGAAATCTACGAGCAGTACTTC
d_call: TRBD1
v_call: TRBV14
j_call: TRBJ2-7
clone_size: .
cdr3_length: 15

cdr3_aa: CASSFTGVRYEQYF
cdr3_nt: TGTGCCAGCAGCTTCACAGGGGTACGATACGAGCAGTACTTC
d_call: TRBD1
v_call: TRBV5-6
j_call: TRBJ2-7
clone_size: .
cdr3_length: 14

cdr3_aa: CASRATGYGAFF
cdr3_nt: TGTGCCAGCAGAGCGACAGGCTACGGTGCTTTCTTT
d_call: .
v_call: TRBV28
j_call: TRBJ1-1
clone_size: .
cdr3_length: 12

cdr3_aa: CASSQTSGSREQYF
cdr3_nt: TGTGCCAGCAGCCAGACTAGCGGGTCCCGGGAGCAGTACTTC
d_call: TRBD2
v_call: TRBV5-4
j_call: TRBJ2-7
clone_size: .
cdr3_length: 14

cdr3_aa: CASSYSGTVPNLYGYTF
cdr3_nt: TGTGCCAGCAGTTACTCCGGGACTGTCCCCAACTTATATGGCTACACCTTC
d_call: .
v_call: TRBV6-2/TRBV6-3
j_call: TRBJ1-2
clone_size: .
cdr3_length: 17

cdr3_aa: CASSPGDRVNSPLHF
cdr3_nt: TGCGCCAGCAGCCCAGGGGACAGGGTTAATTCACCCCTCCACTTT
d_call: TRBD1
v_call: TRBV5-1
j_call: TRBJ1-6
clone_size: .
cdr3_length: 15

cdr3_aa: CASSRRQGWDEKLFF
cdr3_nt: TGCGCCAGCAGCCGTAGACAGGGTTGGGATGAAAAACTGTTTTTT
d_call: TRBD1
v_call: TRBV4-1
j_call: TRBJ1-4
clone_size: .
cdr3_length: 15

cdr3_aa: CASSEALNYGYTF
cdr3_nt: TGTGCCAGCAGTGAAGCGCTCAACTATGGCTACACCTTC
d_call: .
v_call: TRBV25-1
j_call: TRBJ1-2
clone_size: .
cdr3_length: 13

cdr3_aa: CATKADGSYNEQFF
cdr3_nt: TGTGCCACCAAAGCCGACGGGTCGTACAATGAGCAGTTCTTC
d_call: .
v_call: TRBV6-4
j_call: TRBJ2-1
clone_size: .
cdr3_length: 14

cdr3_aa: CAISGISGGEVYTQYF
cdr3_nt: TGTGCCATCAGTGGAATAAGCGGGGGGGAAGTATATACGCAGTATTTT
d_call: TRBD2
v_call: TRBV10-3
j_call: TRBJ2-3
clone_size: .
cdr3_length: 16

cdr3_aa: CASSDFFIQPQHF
cdr3_nt: TGTGCCAGCAGTGACTTTTTTATACAGCCCCAGCATTTT
d_call: .
v_call: TRBV6-4
j_call: TRBJ1-5
clone_size: .
cdr3_length: 13

cdr3_aa: CARGTGGPGSPLHF
cdr3_nt: TGTGCCCGGGGGACAGGGGGACCAGGTTCACCCCTCCACTTT
d_call: TRBD1
v_call: TRBV30
j_call: TRBJ1-6
clone_size: .
cdr3_length: 14

cdr3_aa: CAISDTGTGDEQYF
cdr3_nt: TGTGCCATCAGTGACACCGGGACAGGGGACGAGCAGTACTTC
d_call: TRBD1
v_call: TRBV10-3
j_call: TRBJ2-7
clone_size: .
cdr3_length: 14

cdr3_aa: CASSPTQGPGTEAFF
cdr3_nt: TGTGCCAGCAGCCCGACACAGGGGCCGGGCACTGAAGCTTTCTTT
d_call: TRBD1
v_call: TRBV5-4
j_call: TRBJ1-1
clone_size: .
cdr3_length: 15

cdr3_aa: CASSQATGRISPLHF
cdr3_nt: TGTGCCAGCAGCCAAGCTACAGGCCGGATATCACCCCTCCACTTT
d_call: .
v_call: TRBV14
j_call: TRBJ1-6
clone_size: .
cdr3_length: 15

cdr3_aa: CASSLGGQGDTEAFF
cdr3_nt: TGTGCCAGCAGCTTGGGCGGACAGGGTGACACTGAAGCTTTCTTT
d_call: TRBD1
v_call: TRBV5-4
j_call: TRBJ1-1
clone_size: .
cdr3_length: 15

cdr3_aa: CSARDRVEQYF
cdr3_nt: TGCAGTGCTAGAGATCGCGTGGAGCAGTACTTC
d_call: .
v_call: TRBV20-1
j_call: TRBJ2-7
clone_size: .
cdr3_length: 11

cdr3_aa: CAVRSRGSGRGDTEAFF
cdr3_nt: TGTGCTGTACGGTCTAGAGGGTCCGGGCGCGGGGACACTGAAGCTTTCTTT
d_call: .
v_call: TRBV2
j_call: TRBJ1-1
clone_size: .
cdr3_length: 17

cdr3_aa: CASTWDRGFDSPLHF
cdr3_nt: TGTGCCAGCACCTGGGACAGGGGTTTTGATTCACCCCTCCACTTT
d_call: TRBD1
v_call: TRBV2
j_call: TRBJ1-6
clone_size: few
cdr3_length: 15

cdr3_aa: CASSEVRQVYNYGYTF
cdr3_nt: TGTGCCAGCAGTGAAGTCCGTCAGGTTTATAACTATGGCTACACCTTC
d_call: .
v_call: TRBV2
j_call: TRBJ1-2
clone_size: once
cdr3_length: 16

cdr3_aa: CASSPEQGQGGYTF
cdr3_nt: TGTGCCAGCAGCCCGGAACAGGGCCAGGGTGGCTACACCTTC
d_call: .
v_call: TRBV9
j_call: TRBJ1-2
clone_size: .
cdr3_length: 14